Listed below are T cell receptor beta chains from one sample, sequenced in a study of STAT3 mutations in large granular lymphocyte leukemia. Data came from immunoSEQ multiplex PCR; TCRdb stores just in-frame clones and leaves some out. The sample has tens of thousands of clones; 70% to 90% are singletons. The sequencing sample was made of peripheral blood mononuclear cells. The receptors stem from a man aged 60 to 75 with T-cell large granular lymphocyte leukemia. Some clones in this sample may be carry-over from other donors' samples. CDR3s include the opening cysteine and the closing phenylalanine or tryptophan. A D gene is named only where the DNA matches it firmly. A row's size may be missing; if present it is once, few, many or a size class.

TRBV7-9	once	NA	TRBJ1-6	TGTGCCAGCAGCTCGGGGGACTACAGAAATTCACCCCTCCACTTT	CASSSGDYRNSPLHF
TRBV18	NA	NA	TRBJ1-2	TGTGCCAGCTCACCAGCTACAGGGTATAGGTATGGCTACACCTTC	CASSPATGYRYGYTF
TRBV29-1	NA	NA	TRBJ2-7	TGCAGCGTCTCAGTAGGCGCCTCAGGGGCCGGCTACGAGCAGTACTTC	CSVSVGASGAGYEQYF
TRBV28	once	NA	TRBJ1-5	TGTGCCAGCAGATCAATGAACTCAGGGCTCCTCGGCAATCAGCCCCAGCATTTT	CASRSMNSGLLGNQPQHF
TRBV7-3	NA	TRBD2	TRBJ2-1	TGTGCCAGCAGCTGGGGACTAGCGACTTACAATGAGCAGTTCTTC	CASSWGLATYNEQFF
TRBV7-9	once	TRBD2	TRBJ2-5	TGTGCCAGCAGCTTTTGGCTAGCGGGAATGGAGACCCAGTACTTC	CASSFWLAGMETQYF
TRBV7-9	NA	TRBD1	TRBJ1-5	TGTGCCAGCAGCTTAGAGGGGACAGGGGGCCTACAGCCCCAGCATTTT	CASSLEGTGGLQPQHF
TRBV5-1	NA	TRBD1	TRBJ2-2	TGCGCCAGCAGGACCGGGACAGGGGACTCGGTCGGGCTGTTTTTT	CASRTGTGDSVGLFF
TRBV7-6	NA	NA	TRBJ1-5	TGTGCCAGCAGCCAAGACGGGGGAACTCAGCCCCAGCATTTT	CASSQDGGTQPQHF
TRBV25-1	NA	NA	TRBJ1-2	TGTGCCAGCAGTGCCCCGACCGGGGTTCCTAACTATGGCTACACCTTC	CASSAPTGVPNYGYTF
TRBV5-4	NA	TRBD2	TRBJ2-7	TGTGCCAGCAGCCTAGCGGGAGGGCCCTACGAGCAGTACTTC	CASSLAGGPYEQYF
TRBV5-1	NA	NA	TRBJ1-3	TGCGCCAGCCAAATCTCTCTAGGGGGCTCTGGAAACACCATATATTTT	CASQISLGGSGNTIYF
TRBV7-9	NA	NA	TRBJ2-4	TGTGCCAGCAGCTTAATTGGCAGGTCAACTGGCATTCAGTACTTC	CASSLIGRSTGIQYF
TRBV28	NA	TRBD2	TRBJ2-3	TGTGCCAGCAGTCCGCCGGGCGGGAGGGATACGCAGTATTTT	CASSPPGGRDTQYF
TRBV7-9	once	TRBD2	TRBJ2-7	TGTGCCAGCAGCCCTTCCTTTAGCGGGAAAGACGAGCAGTACTTC	CASSPSFSGKDEQYF
TRBV5-6	NA	NA	TRBJ2-5	TGTGCCAGCAGCTTCGGGGATGGAGAGACCCAGTACTTC	CASSFGDGETQYF
TRBV5-5	NA	TRBD2	TRBJ2-6	TGTGCCAGCAGCTTGGCCTGGGGGGGAGGGCTTGGGGCCAACGTCCTGACTTTC	CASSLAWGGGLGANVLTF
TRBV28	NA	NA	TRBJ2-5	TGTGCCACTACCCCTCCCCAGGACCAAGAGACCCAGTACTTC	CATTPPQDQETQYF
TRBV5-1	NA	NA	TRBJ1-1	TGCGCCAGCAGCTTGGAATGGGGGCAGAACACTGAAGCTTTCTTT	CASSLEWGQNTEAFF
TRBV18	few	TRBD2	TRBJ2-7	TGTGCCAGCTCACCAGGGGGAGGGCCCTACGAGCAGTACTTC	CASSPGGGPYEQYF
TRBV6-1	NA	NA	TRBJ2-7	TGTGCCAGCAGTGAGCGCTCGAGCTCCTACGAGCAGTACTTC	CASSERSSSYEQYF
TRBV4-1	NA	NA	TRBJ2-5	TGCGCCAGCAGCCAACAGGACAGGGAGGGGACCCAGTACTTC	CASSQQDREGTQYF
TRBV7-9	NA	NA	TRBJ1-4	TGTGCCAGCAGCGGAACCGGGACGTACGGTGAAAAACTGTTTTTT	CASSGTGTYGEKLFF
TRBV5-8	NA	NA	TRBJ2-1	TGTGCCAGCAGCTTGTTTGATGAGCAGTTCTTC	CASSLFDEQFF
TRBV7-9	NA	TRBD2	TRBJ2-1	TGTGCCAGCAGCGTAGGGACTAGCGCCCTCTTCTACAATGAGCAGTTCTTC	CASSVGTSALFYNEQFF
TRBV19	NA	NA	TRBJ1-2	TGTGCCAGTAGTATAGCAGGGAGCCCCCTTGGCTACACCTTC	CASSIAGSPLGYTF
TRBV19	NA	NA	TRBJ1-5	TGTGCCAGTAGTATAGCCCAGGGGTGGAGCAATCAGCCCCAGCATTTT	CASSIAQGWSNQPQHF
TRBV5-8	NA	TRBD2	TRBJ2-1	TGTGCCAGCAGCTCCCCTTGGACTAGCGGGCCTAACAATGAGCAGTTCTTC	CASSSPWTSGPNNEQFF
TRBV4-1	NA	TRBD1	TRBJ1-2	TGCGCCAGCAGCCAACACTGGACAGGGGGCGGCGGCTACACCTTC	CASSQHWTGGGGYTF
TRBV27	NA	TRBD2	TRBJ2-5	TGTGCCAGCAGCCCCCCGGGACTAGCGGTGGAGACCCAGTACTTC	CASSPPGLAVETQYF
TRBV28	NA	NA	TRBJ2-1	TGTGCCAGCAAGGGGTTCAGCTCCTACAATGAGCAGTTCTTC	CASKGFSSYNEQFF
TRBV11-2	NA	NA	TRBJ2-7	TGTGCCAGCAGCTTATACGGGACCGTCGACTACGAGCAGTACTTC	CASSLYGTVDYEQYF
TRBV6-5	NA	TRBD1	TRBJ2-7	TGTGCCAGCAGTCTGGGACAGCTAAGCTCCTACGAGCAGTACTTC	CASSLGQLSSYEQYF
TRBV5-1	NA	NA	TRBJ1-2	TGCGCCAGCAGCTTGGGGGACTATGGCTACACCTTC	CASSLGDYGYTF
TRBV7-2	NA	TRBD1	TRBJ2-7	TGTGCCAGCAGCCCCCGCAGAGACAGGGGTTACGAGCAGTACTTC	CASSPRRDRGYEQYF
TRBV18	NA	NA	TRBJ2-1	TGTGCCAGCTCACCACCTGGGAGAACCCACAATGAGCAGTTCTTC	CASSPPGRTHNEQFF
TRBV4-1	NA	NA	TRBJ1-2	TGCGCCAGCAGCCAAGAAGTTCTAAGCTATGGCTACACCTTC	CASSQEVLSYGYTF
TRBV12-5	NA	NA	TRBJ2-3	TGTGCTAGTGGTCCCCCTAGCACAGATACGCAGTATTTT	CASGPPSTDTQYF
TRBV30	NA	NA	TRBJ1-2	TGTGCCTGGAGTATCCGGAGACCGTATGGCTACACCTTC	CAWSIRRPYGYTF
TRBV10-2	NA	NA	TRBJ1-5	TGCGCCAGCAGTGTAGGGGATTATCAGCCCCAGCATTTT	CASSVGDYQPQHF
TRBV5-4	NA	TRBD1	TRBJ1-1	TGTGCCAGTAACCCAGGGGGGAAGAACACTGAAGCTTTCTTT	CASNPGGKNTEAFF
TRBV5-3	NA	NA	TRBJ1-3	TGTGCCAGATGGGGGGAGTCCTCTGGAAACACCATATATTTT	CARWGESSGNTIYF
TRBV28	NA	TRBD2	TRBJ2-5	TGTGCCAGCACGCGGTTTGGCGGGAGTGGGACCCAGTACTTC	CASTRFGGSGTQYF
TRBV2	NA	TRBD2	TRBJ2-3	TGTGCCAGCAGAGCCGGACTAGCGGGTGCCACAGATACGCAGTATTTT	CASRAGLAGATDTQYF
TRBV19	NA	NA	TRBJ2-3	TGTGCCAGCTCCTTCGGATCACAGACTAGCACAGATACGCAGTATTTT	CASSFGSQTSTDTQYF